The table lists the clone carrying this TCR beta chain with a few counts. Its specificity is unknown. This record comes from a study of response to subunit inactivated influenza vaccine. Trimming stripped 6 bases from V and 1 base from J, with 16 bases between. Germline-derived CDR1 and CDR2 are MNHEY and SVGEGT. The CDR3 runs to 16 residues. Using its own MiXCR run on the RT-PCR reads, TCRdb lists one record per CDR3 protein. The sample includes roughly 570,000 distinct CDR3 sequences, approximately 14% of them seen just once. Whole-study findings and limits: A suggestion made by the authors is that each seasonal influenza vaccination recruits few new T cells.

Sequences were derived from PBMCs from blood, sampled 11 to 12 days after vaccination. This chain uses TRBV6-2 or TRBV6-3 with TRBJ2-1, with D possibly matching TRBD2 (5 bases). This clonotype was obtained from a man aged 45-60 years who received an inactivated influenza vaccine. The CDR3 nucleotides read TGTGCCAGCAGCCCTGACTACCCCCTTTCCTACAATGAGCAGTTCTTC. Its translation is CASSPDYPLSYNEQFF.